The entry below gives a single TCR beta chain sequence along with its context. Its antigen specificity is not known. The junction shows a germline mismatch at one end, possibly a read error. Via the germline V gene (reference sequence), CDR1 is LGHDT and CDR2 YNNKEL. Spanning cysteine to phenylalanine, the CDR3 consists of 15 amino acids. Only CDR3 DNA remains: 45 bases, in frame from the first base. TCR beta CDR3 regions were amplified from RNA transcripts. For the first round of RT-PCR on the TCR CDR3, the HTBI primer set was used together with the Qiagen OneStep RT-PCR kit. The libraries were constructed in a second round of multiplex PCR and then size-selected and purified. The libraries were sequenced on an Illumina HiSeq2000 using paired-end 100 bp reads. Per the authors' processing: SOAPnuke was used to process the raw data, throwing out any read that contained adapters or uncalled bases, had a mean Phred below 15, or lacked an exact constant-primer or identifier match. High-quality paired reads were merged using COPE v1.2.5, and each unique nucleotide sequence was defined as a clonotype. MiTCR v1.1 was used to align clonotypes to the IMGT TRBV, TRBD and TRBJ reference segments. Only V-J combinations with frequency above 0.0001, covering about 99% of repertoires, were analysed. A TCS score was defined as the ratio between F50 (clonal expansion) and ExV (chaos), using BLOSUM62-based TCRdist between CDR3 peptides within each V-J. Welch's t-statistics and random forest reduced 514 V-J features to roughly 13, which were used in a naive Bayes classifier (R e1071). The similarity between thyroid and blood repertoires was quantified using the Morisita-Horn index. TCRdb redid the processing of the public reads, applying fastp at Q25 and MiXCR, and retained in-frame beta chains. Rows matching on CDR3 protein sequence are summarized as one entry with the most common DNA and genes. TCRdb, not the authors, supplied the V and J calls. The sample table contains 450,000 to 700,000 distinct CDR3 sequences; only one count was recorded for approximately 44% of them. Together, the top ten hold 15% to 20% of the sample.

The data originate from a study of T cells in Graves' hyperthyroidism and ophthalmopathy (dated by TCRdb to between 2018 and 2021). General notes on the study: To identify TCR V-J signatures that set the groups apart, the researchers used a discovery cohort of approximately 98 patients, made up of 40 to 45 with Graves' ophthalmopathy and 57 with stable Graves' hyperthyroidism. Whether ophthalmopathy could be predicted prospectively was tested in an independent validation cohort made up of about 18 hyperthyroidism patients plus 17 patients who later progressed to ophthalmopathy. For training and testing, the 100 or so patients in the discovery cohort were randomly divided in a 7:3 ratio. In roughly six Graves' hyperthyroidism patients, the study also compared T-cell repertoires from thyroid tissue with T-cell repertoires from blood. After blood sampling, hyperthyroidism patients were treated with methimazole at a starting dose of 30 mg daily, and ophthalmopathy patients were treated with high-dose intravenous methylprednisolone. The paper describes TCR Vbeta CDR3 sequencing of 130 to 150 peripheral blood samples, made up of roughly 40 ophthalmopathy patients, some 80 hyperthyroidism patients and roughly 17 progressor patients. Broad study findings and their caveats: In validation, the model predicted progression to ophthalmopathy with over 60% sensitivity and approximately 72% specificity, a median of 6.5 months before onset. A model built on a 13 V-J signature distinguished ophthalmopathy from stable hyperthyroidism, reaching 85% to 90% sensitivity and about 81% specificity in cross-validation and 80%/75% in testing. No statistical method was used to set the sample size in advance, and investigators knew the group allocation. Most expanded thyroid clonotypes (frequency above 0.001) were also found in blood, which suggests that blood repertoires may mirror thyroid immune responses.

Exclusion was applied to patients with uncontrolled infections, other autoimmune diseases, pregnancy or lactation. Diagnoses were established on the basis of clinical symptoms, serum thyroxine and TRAb, thyroid ultrasound, and orbital computed tomography. Trizol reagent was used to extract total RNA, and RNA quality was then checked on an Agilent 2100 Bioanalyzer. This TCR came from an adult woman with Graves' disease, either hyperthyroidism or ophthalmopathy (not recorded which). Here the chain combines TRBV3-1 and TRBJ2-7; the D gene is perhaps TRBD2, from 6 matching bases. Source material: peripheral blood or thyroid tissue (not recorded which). The CDR3 region reads CASSHPGTATYERYF. The nucleotide sequence reads as follows: TGTGCCAGCAGCCATCCCGGGACTGCTACCTACGAGCGGTACTTC.